This entry lists 20 T cell receptor beta chains sequenced from one sample in a study of control samples from healthy donors and cancer patients. TCRdb keeps only in-frame clones here, not all; method: immunoSEQ multiplex PCR. The sample includes about 160,000 clones, about 87% of them seen just once. The specimen sequenced was blood. The receptors here all came from a man under 40 in good health.

CDR3 sequence reads: CASSYSAGLYEQFF. The CDR3 DNA reads TGTGCCAGCAGTTACTCGGCGGGACTCTATGAGCAGTTCTTC. This chain connects TRBV6-5 to TRBJ2-1, with a tentative D call TRBD2 (6 bases). Germline V gives CDR1 MNHEY, CDR2 SVGAGI. The CDR3 has 14 amino acids. The V end lost 0 bases, the J end lost 8 bases, and 11 bases lay between the germline ends.

The V and J genes are TRBV24-1 and TRBJ1-3; D uncertain. The ends were cut back, 3 bases at V and 3 bases at J, with 2 bases in the middle. The CDR3 is 12 residues long. CDR1 is KGHDR and CDR2 is SFDVKD in the germline V gene. DNA of the CDR3: TGTGCCACCAGTGATCGTGGAAACACCATATATTTT. This codes for CATSDRGNTIYF.

The rearrangement links TRBV5-1 to TRBJ1-2, with 7 bases matching TRBD1. The length of the CDR3 is 13 residues. Per germline, CDR1 SGHRS and CDR2 YFSETQ. V gave up 2 bases and J gave up 8 bases; unmatched junction bases: 6. This CDR3 reads CASSFEGAGGYTF. The CDR3 region has the DNA TGCGCCAGCAGCTTTGAGGGGGCTGGGGGCTACACCTTC.

This sequence joins TRBV4-3 and TRBJ2-5, with D maybe TRBD2 (6 bases). CDR1 is LGHNA and CDR2 is YSLEER in the germline V gene. Trimming pared 1 base from V and 0 bases from J, leaving 15 bases between. The CDR3 has 17 residues. The CDR3 spells CASSQVGGPRHQETQYF. The CDR3 nucleotides are TGCGCCAGCAGCCAAGTAGGAGGGCCCAGGCACCAAGAGACCCAGTACTTC.

The chain is built from TRBV27 and TRBJ2-5; D could derive from TRBD1 or TRBD2 (5 bases each). Trimming pared 6 bases from V and 12 bases from J, leaving 20 bases between. CDR3 length: 13 amino acids. Germline assignment: CDR1 MNHEY and CDR2 SMNVEV (reference sequence). In DNA form, the CDR3 reads TGTGCCAGCAGGTATCTGACCGGGGCCGCCGAGTACTTC. It specifies CASRYLTGAAEYF.

This chain links TRBV5-1 with TRBJ2-1, with 7 bases aligning to TRBD2. The CDR3 loop spans 16 amino acids. J lost 12 bases, V lost 3 bases, and 18 bases had no gene match. Germline values: CDR1 SGHRS, CDR2 YFSETQ. CDR3 coding DNA: TGCGCCAGCAGCTCCCTGAGCGGGGACGTTTATCTTAGGCAGTTCTTC. Its translation: CASSSLSGDVYLRQFF.

The chain carries TRBV5-6 and TRBJ1-1; D may be TRBD1 (6 bases). This CDR3 is 14 amino acids long. Germline CDR1 and CDR2: SGHDT and YYEEEE. V was cut by 4 bases and J by 4 bases, with 14 bases left in between. CDR3: CASSTFRDITEAFF. The CDR3 DNA reads TGTGCCAGCAGCACTTTCCGGGACATCACTGAAGCTTTCTTT.

The chain couples TRBV10-2 to TRBJ2-7; D is unresolved. Germline-derived CDR1 and CDR2 are WSHSY and SAAADI. Trimming left V 6 bases short and J 3 bases short, with 21 bases between. This CDR3 contains 16 residues. The CDR3 coding sequence is TGCGCCAGCAGGGAAGAGAATCAGGTTTCCCTCTACGAGCAGTACTTC. This encodes CASREENQVSLYEQYF.

The CDR3 nucleotides are TGTGCCAGCAGTTACTCCAGGGGCTTCGTGCAGTATTTT. Translation gives CASSYSRGFVQYF. V and J are TRBV6-5 and TRBJ2-3; D possibly corresponds to TRBD1 (6 bases). Trimming cost V 0 bases and J 11 bases, with 12 bases left between them. This CDR3 comprises 13 residues. Germline loops: CDR1 MNHEY, CDR2 SVGAGI.

This sequence joins TRBV21-1 and TRBJ1-5; TRBD1 was called by the table and not checked on the DNA. TRBV21-1 is classified as a pseudogene. This CDR3 is built from 16 residues. The chain's CDR3 is CASSKARVGASQPQHF. DNA of the CDR3: TGTGCCAGCAGCAAAGCCCGGGTAGGGGCCAGTCAGCCCCAGCATTTT.

The rearrangement links TRBV11-3 to TRBJ1-1, with no clear D. CDR1 and CDR2 (germline): SGHNT, YENEEA. This CDR3 region has 14 residues. The germline V and J ends were trimmed by 3 bases and 0 bases, with 8 bases remaining between them. The CDR3, as DNA: TGTGCCAGCAGCTTCTCCGGGGTGAACACTGAAGCTTTCTTT. It yields the protein CASSFSGVNTEAFF.

The chain recombines TRBV7-2 with TRBJ2-2; 11 positions agree with TRBD2. Unmatched junction bases numbered 13, after V lost 4 bases and J lost 6 bases. The CDR3 is 18 residues long. CDR1 and CDR2 from the germline V gene are SGHTA and FQGNSA. CDR3 protein: CASSSRLAGGKISGELFF. The CDR3 nucleotides are TGTGCCAGCAGCTCCCGCTTAGCGGGAGGGAAGATATCCGGGGAGCTGTTTTTT.

The chain links TRBV24-1 to TRBJ2-3; 7 nucleotides agree with TRBD1. The J segment lost 4 bases and the V segment lost 9 bases, leaving 6 bases of the junction unmatched. This CDR3 comprises 13 residues. Germline CDR1 KGHDR, CDR2 SFDVKD. CDR3 nucleotides: TGTGCCACCTCTGGAGACAGGGCAGATACGCAGTATTTT. Amino acids: CATSGDRADTQYF.

V and J are TRBV2 and TRBJ1-5; D may be TRBD1 (6 bases). This CDR3 is 15 amino acids long. Trimming took 9 bases from V and 6 from J, leaving 21 bases between them. Germline V CDR1 and CDR2: SNHLY, FYNNEI. The CDR3 loop reads CASGPYGGRGQPQHF. The CDR3 nucleotides read TGTGCCAGTGGACCGTACGGGGGCAGGGGTCAGCCCCAGCATTTT.

About this clone: Other DNA sequences in this specimen translate into the identical CDR3. This sequence joins TRBV27 and TRBJ2-5; TRBD1 matches at 9 bases. The CDR3 is made up of 16 amino acids. The J segment lost 5 bases and the V segment lost 6 bases, leaving 13 bases of the junction unmatched. Germline V gene sequence: CDR1 MNHEY, CDR2 SMNVEV (reference sequence). DNA for the CDR3: TGTGCCAGCAGCCCTCGGGGACAGGGTAAAAGGGAGACCCAGTACTTC. Protein product: CASSPRGQGKRETQYF.

V gene TRBV18 combines with J gene TRBJ1-1; tentative D call: TRBD1 (5 bases). The CDR3 spans 12 residues. CDR1 is KGHSH, CDR2 LQKENI, per germline. The V end lost 3 bases, the J end lost 11 bases, and 13 bases lay between the germline ends. CDR3 amino acids: CASSPIQGEAFF. CDR3 sequence (DNA): TGTGCCAGCTCACCTATCCAGGGTGAGGCTTTCTTT.

The genes are TRBV6-2 or TRBV6-3 and TRBJ1-1; possible D gene TRBD1, 5 bases. Trimming shortened V by 1 base and J by 11 bases, and 11 bases separated the two germline ends. There are 12 residues in the CDR3. CDR1 and CDR2 (germline): MNHEY, SVGEGT. CDR3 sequence reads: CASSYYLGPAFF. DNA of the CDR3: TGTGCCAGCAGTTACTATCTGGGACCCGCTTTCTTT.

This chain uses TRBV28 with TRBJ2-7; D is unresolved. Germline lookup yields CDR1 MDHEN and CDR2 SYDVKM. CDR3 length: 14 residues. The V gene lost 2 bases and the J gene lost 3 bases, with 11 bases spanning the gap. The CDR3 DNA is TGTGCCAGCAGTTTAAGTGGTCAAAGCTACGAGCAGTACTTC. This gives the protein CASSLSGQSYEQYF.

This chain links TRBV5-4 with TRBJ2-3; 8 bases fit TRBD1. With V trimmed by 4 bases and J by 5 bases, 6 bases remained unmatched. Germline V gene data show CDR1 as SGHNT and CDR2 as YYREEE (reference sequence). The CDR3 is made up of 14 amino acids. The DNA for the CDR3 is TGTGCCAGCAGCGAGGACAGGGAGATAGATACGCAGTATTTT. This translates into CASSEDREIDTQYF.

This chain links TRBV10-3 with TRBJ2-7; possibly TRBD1 for D (5 bases). This CDR3 region has 15 residues. Per the germline V gene, CDR1 is ENHRY and CDR2 is SYGVKD. The ends were cut back, 7 bases at V and 2 bases at J, with 18 bases in the middle. The CDR3 is CAITKGPTVPYEQYF. Written as DNA, the CDR3 is TGTGCCATCACTAAGGGGCCGACAGTTCCCTACGAGCAGTACTTC.